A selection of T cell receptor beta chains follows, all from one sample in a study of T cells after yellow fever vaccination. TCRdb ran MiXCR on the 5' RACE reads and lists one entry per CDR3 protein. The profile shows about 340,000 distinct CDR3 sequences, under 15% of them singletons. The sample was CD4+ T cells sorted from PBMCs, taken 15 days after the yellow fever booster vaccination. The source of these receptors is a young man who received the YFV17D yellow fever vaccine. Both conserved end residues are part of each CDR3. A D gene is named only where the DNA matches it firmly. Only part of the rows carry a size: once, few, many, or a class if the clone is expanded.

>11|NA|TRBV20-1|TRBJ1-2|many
TGCAGTGGAACAGGGACGTATGGCTACACCTTC
CSGTGTYGYTF
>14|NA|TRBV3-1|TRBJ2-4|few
TGTGCCAGCAGCCAAGATCAGGGATCGGACATTCAGTACTTC
CASSQDQGSDIQYF
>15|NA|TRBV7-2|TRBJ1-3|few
TGTGCCAGCAGCTTAGAACGGGTCTCTGGAAACACCATATATTTT
CASSLERVSGNTIYF
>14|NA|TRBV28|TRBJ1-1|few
TGTGCCAGCGGAGTAACAGACAGCCCCACTGAAGCTTTCTTT
CASGVTDSPTEAFF
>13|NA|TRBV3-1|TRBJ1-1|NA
TGTGCCAGCATCGCAGCGGGGAACACTGAAGCTTTCTTT
CASIAAGNTEAFF
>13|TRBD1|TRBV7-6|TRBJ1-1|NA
TGTGCCAGCAGCATTGACAGGGGGGCTGAAGCTTTCTTT
CASSIDRGAEAFF
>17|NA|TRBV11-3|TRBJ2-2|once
TGTGCCAGCAGCCCTAAACCTAGACAGGAGAACACCGGGGAGCTGTTTTTT
CASSPKPRQENTGELFF
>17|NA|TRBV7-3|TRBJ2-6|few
TGTGCCAGCAGCTTAAATCAGATTCGTGCTGGGGCCAACGTCCTGACTTTC
CASSLNQIRAGANVLTF
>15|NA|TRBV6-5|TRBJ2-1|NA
TGTGCCAGCAGACCCGACTATAGCTCCTACAATGAGCAGTTCTTC
CASRPDYSSYNEQFF
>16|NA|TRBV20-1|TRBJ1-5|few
TGCAGTGCTAGAGATGGGGGACGGGGAAGCAATCAGCCCCAGCATTTT
CSARDGGRGSNQPQHF
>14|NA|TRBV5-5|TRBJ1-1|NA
TGTGCCAGCAGCTTGCAGGGGTGGTCCACTGAAGCTTTCTTT
CASSLQGWSTEAFF
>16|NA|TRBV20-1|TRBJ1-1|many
TGCAGTGCCCCGCATACCGGGGGGGGCAAATACACTGAAGCTTTCTTT
CSAPHTGGGKYTEAFF
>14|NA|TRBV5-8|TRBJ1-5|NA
TGTGCCAGCAGCTTGTTCAGGGGCAATCAGCCCCAGCATTTT
CASSLFRGNQPQHF
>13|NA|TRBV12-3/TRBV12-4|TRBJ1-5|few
TGTGCCAGCAGTTCCATCTACAATCAGCCCCAGCATTTT
CASSSIYNQPQHF
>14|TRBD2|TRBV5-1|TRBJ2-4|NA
TGCGCCAGCAGCTTAGGGACTAGAGGTGACATTCAGTACTTC
CASSLGTRGDIQYF
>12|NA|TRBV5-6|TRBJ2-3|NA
TGTGCCAGCAGCTTGAGGGTTACTCCGCAGTATTTT
CASSLRVTPQYF
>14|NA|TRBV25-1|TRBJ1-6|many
TGTGCCAGCACATCCGGGACGTCGGATTCACCCCTCCACTTT
CASTSGTSDSPLHF
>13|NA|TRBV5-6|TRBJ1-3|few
TGTGCCAGCAGCGAAGTCTCTGGAAACACCATATATTTT
CASSEVSGNTIYF
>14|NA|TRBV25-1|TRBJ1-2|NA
TGTGCCAGCAGTAAGGTACAGGATCTCTATGGCTACACCTTC
CASSKVQDLYGYTF
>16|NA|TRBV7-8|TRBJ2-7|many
TGTGCCAGCAGTGTGGGTTCCGGTCAGGGAAGCTACGAGCAGTACTTC
CASSVGSGQGSYEQYF
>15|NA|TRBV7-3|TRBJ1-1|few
TGTGCCAGCAGCTTATCGAGGGAGGAGAACACTGAAGCTTTCTTT
CASSLSREENTEAFF
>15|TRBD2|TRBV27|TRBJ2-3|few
TGTGCCAGCAGCCGTAGCGGGGGGCCCTGGGATACGCAGTATTTT
CASSRSGGPWDTQYF